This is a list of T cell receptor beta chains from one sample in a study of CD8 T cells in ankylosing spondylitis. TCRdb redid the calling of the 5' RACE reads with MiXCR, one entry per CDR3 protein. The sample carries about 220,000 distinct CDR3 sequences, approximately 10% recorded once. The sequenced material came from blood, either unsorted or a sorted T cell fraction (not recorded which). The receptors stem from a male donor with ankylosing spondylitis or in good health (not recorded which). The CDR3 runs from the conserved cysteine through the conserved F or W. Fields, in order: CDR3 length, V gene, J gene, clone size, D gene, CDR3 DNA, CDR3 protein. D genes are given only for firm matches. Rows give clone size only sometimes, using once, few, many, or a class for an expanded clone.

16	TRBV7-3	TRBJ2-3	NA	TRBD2	TGTGCCAGCAGCTCTGGGGCCAGCGGGGGAACAGATACGCAGTATTTT	CASSSGASGGTDTQYF
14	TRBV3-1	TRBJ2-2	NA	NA	TGTGCCAGCAGCCAAGGTGGATTAGGCGGGGAGCTGTTTTTT	CASSQGGLGGELFF
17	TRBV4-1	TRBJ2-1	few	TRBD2	TGCGCCAGCAGCCAGGTTGAGCGGGGGGGCACTGGGAATGAGCAGTTCTTC	CASSQVERGGTGNEQFF
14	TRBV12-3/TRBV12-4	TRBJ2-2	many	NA	TGTGCCAGCAGATCGACAGGGAGGGCCGGGGAGCTGTTTTTT	CASRSTGRAGELFF
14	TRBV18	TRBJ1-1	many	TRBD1	TGTGCCAGCTCAGGACAGGGCGGAGACACTGAAGCTTTCTTT	CASSGQGGDTEAFF
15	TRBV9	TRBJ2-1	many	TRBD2	TGTGCCAGCAGCGATAGCGGGGGGGCCTACAATGAGCAGTTCTTC	CASSDSGGAYNEQFF
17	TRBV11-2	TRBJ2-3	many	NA	TGTGCCAGCAGCTTAGGAATCCCGGGGGCCATCACAGATACGCAGTATTTT	CASSLGIPGAITDTQYF
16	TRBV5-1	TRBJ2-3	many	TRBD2	TGCGCCAGCAGCTACCGGACTAGCGGGTCGTCCGATACGCAGTATTTT	CASSYRTSGSSDTQYF
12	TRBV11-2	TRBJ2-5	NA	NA	TGTGCCAGCAGCTTAGCTAGCCAGACCCAGTACTTC	CASSLASQTQYF
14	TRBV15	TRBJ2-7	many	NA	TGTGCCACCCGGCGCGGGGAGAGCTCCTACGAGCAGTACTTC	CATRRGESSYEQYF
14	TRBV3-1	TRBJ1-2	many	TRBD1	TGTGCCAGCAGCTTGAAAGGGGGCAACTATGGCTACACCTTC	CASSLKGGNYGYTF
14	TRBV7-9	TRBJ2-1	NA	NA	TGTGCCAGCAGCTTCGGAAAAGGGGACAATGAGCAGTTCTTC	CASSFGKGDNEQFF
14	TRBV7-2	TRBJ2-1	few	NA	TGTGCCAGCAGCTTAGCCCGGCTAGCGAATGAGCAGTTCTTC	CASSLARLANEQFF
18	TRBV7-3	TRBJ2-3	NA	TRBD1	TGTGCCAGCAGCTTAACGTTTAAGGGGACAGCATCCACAGATACGCAGTATTTT	CASSLTFKGTASTDTQYF
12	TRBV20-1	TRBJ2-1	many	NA	TGCAGTGCTAGGAGCCTCGGGACTGAGCAGTTCTTC	CSARSLGTEQFF
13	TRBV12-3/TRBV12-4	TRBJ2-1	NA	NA	TGTGCCAGCAGCCGCCTGTTGTACAATGAGCAGTTCTTC	CASSRLLYNEQFF
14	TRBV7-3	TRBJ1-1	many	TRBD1	TGTGCCAGCAGCTTACAGGGGGGAGGCACTGAAGCTTTCTTT	CASSLQGGGTEAFF
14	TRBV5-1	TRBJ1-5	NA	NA	TGCGCCAGCAGCTTGGCGGGGGTCGGGGAGCCCCAGCATTTT	CASSLAGVGEPQHF
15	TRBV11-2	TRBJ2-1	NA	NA	TGTGCCAGCAGACTAACCGAGAGCTCCTACAATGAGCAGTTCTTC	CASRLTESSYNEQFF
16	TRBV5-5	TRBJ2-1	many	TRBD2	TGTGCCAGCAGCTTGCCTAGCGGGGGGGCCTACAATGAGCAGTTCTTC	CASSLPSGGAYNEQFF
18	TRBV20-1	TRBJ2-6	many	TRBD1	TGCAGTGCTATCGACCGGGACAGGTTTTACTCTGGGGCCAACGTCCTGACTTTC	CSAIDRDRFYSGANVLTF
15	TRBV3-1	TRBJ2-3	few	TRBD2	TGTGCCAGCAGCCGCCGACTAGCGGGGGAAGATACGCAGTATTTT	CASSRRLAGEDTQYF
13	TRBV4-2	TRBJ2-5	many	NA	TGTGCCAGCAGCCAAGACAGTCGAGAGACCCAGTACTTC	CASSQDSRETQYF